This TCR beta chain was captured in a study of Graves' ophthalmopathy and Graves' hyperthyroidism. RNA transcripts served as template for amplifying TCR beta CDR3 sequences. Second-round multiplex PCR followed a first-round RT-PCR using HTBI primers. Via MiXCR, TCRdb re-called the multiplex PCR reads, giving one row per CDR3 protein. This sample has 620,000 or so distinct CDR3 sequences, with about a fifth found just once. Whole-study findings and limits: Blood also carried most expanded thyroid clonotypes exceeding 0.001 frequency.

Concerning this clonotype: The antigen is undetermined.

Sequenced: peripheral blood. The clonotype originates from a woman aged 18-29 years with stable Graves' hyperthyroidism. Some clones in this sample may be carry-over from other donors' samples.

In DNA, the CDR3 is TGCAGCGTCTGGGACGGATATACTGAAGCTTTCTTT. Amino acid sequence: CSVWDGYTEAFF. The chain is built from TRBV29-1 and TRBJ1-1; weak D call: TRBD1 (5 bases). The CDR3 loop spans 12 amino acids. The germline V gene encodes CDR1 SQVTM and CDR2 ANQGSEA. The ends were cut back, 6 bases at V and 5 bases at J, with 13 bases in the middle.